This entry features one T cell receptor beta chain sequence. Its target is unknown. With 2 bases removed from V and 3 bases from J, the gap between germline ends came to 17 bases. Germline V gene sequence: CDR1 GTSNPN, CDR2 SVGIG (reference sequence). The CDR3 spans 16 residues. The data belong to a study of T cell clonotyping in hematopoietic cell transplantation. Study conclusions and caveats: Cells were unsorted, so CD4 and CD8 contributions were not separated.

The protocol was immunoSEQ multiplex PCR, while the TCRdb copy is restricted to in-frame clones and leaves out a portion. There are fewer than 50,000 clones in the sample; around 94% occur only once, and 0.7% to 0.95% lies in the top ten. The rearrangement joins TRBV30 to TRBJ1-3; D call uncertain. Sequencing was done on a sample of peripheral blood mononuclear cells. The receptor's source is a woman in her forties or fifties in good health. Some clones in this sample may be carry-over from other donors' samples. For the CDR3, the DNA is TGTGCCTGGAGTCTAAGGGCGTTGTGGGATGGAAACACCATATATTTT. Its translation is CAWSLRALWDGNTIYF.